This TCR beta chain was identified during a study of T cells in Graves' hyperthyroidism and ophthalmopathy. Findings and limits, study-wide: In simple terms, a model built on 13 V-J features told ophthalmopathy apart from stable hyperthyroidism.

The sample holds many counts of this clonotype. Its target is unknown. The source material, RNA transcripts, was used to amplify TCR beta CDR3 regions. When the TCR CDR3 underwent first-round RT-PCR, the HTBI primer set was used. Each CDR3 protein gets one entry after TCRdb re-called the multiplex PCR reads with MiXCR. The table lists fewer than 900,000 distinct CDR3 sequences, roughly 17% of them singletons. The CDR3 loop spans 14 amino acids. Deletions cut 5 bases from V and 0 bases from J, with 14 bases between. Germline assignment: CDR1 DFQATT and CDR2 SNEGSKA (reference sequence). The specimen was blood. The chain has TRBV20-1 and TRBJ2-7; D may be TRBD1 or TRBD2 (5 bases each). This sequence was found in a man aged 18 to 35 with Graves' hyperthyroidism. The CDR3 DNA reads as TGCAGTGCTTCCGGGACCCTAAGCTCCTACGAGCAGTACTTC. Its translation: CSASGTLSSYEQYF.